Given below is one TCR beta chain in context. Per the study methods: How many nucleated cells were present was estimated from reference gene primer amplification. Assay: immunoSEQ multiplex PCR; the TCRdb copy retains only in-frame clones and omits some. From that table come the V and J calls and clone size; the DNA was used to work out D and trimming. The sample records around 310,000 clones, roughly 90% being singletons. The sample belongs to a study of blood T cell repertoires in COVID-19. In the study overall: Sample material is recorded as cDNA or gDNA derived from T cells, B-cell-depleted T cells, or PBMCs.

This CDR3 comprises 16 residues. With 0 bases clipped from V and 4 bases from J, the junction kept 7 bases outside the gene matches. Per germline, CDR1 SEHNR and CDR2 FQNEAQ (reference sequence). The sample comprised peripheral blood. The chain carries TRBV7-9 and TRBJ1-2; 8 nucleotides line up with TRBD1. The sequence came from a woman aged 30 to 39 with COVID-19, enrolled during active disease. The CDR3, as DNA: TGTGCCAGCAGCTTAGCGCGGGGACAGGACCCCTATGGCTACACCTTC. The encoded protein is CASSLARGQDPYGYTF.